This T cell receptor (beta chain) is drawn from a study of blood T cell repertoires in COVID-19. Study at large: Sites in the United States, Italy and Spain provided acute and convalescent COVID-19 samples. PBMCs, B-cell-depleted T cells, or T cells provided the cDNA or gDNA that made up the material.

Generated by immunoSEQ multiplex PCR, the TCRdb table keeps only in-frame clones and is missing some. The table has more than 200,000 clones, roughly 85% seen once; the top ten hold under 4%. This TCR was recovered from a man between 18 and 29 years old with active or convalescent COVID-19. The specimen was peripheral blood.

The CDR3 nucleotides read TGCAGCGTTGAATCGGGGGGCTATGGCTACACCTTC. This translates into CSVESGGYGYTF. This sequence joins TRBV29-1 and TRBJ1-2; possible D gene TRBD1, 5 bases. V lost 2 bases and J 4 bases, leaving 8 bases between the germline ends. CDR1 and CDR2 (germline): SQVTM, ANQGSEA. The CDR3 is made up of 12 amino acids.